These 21 T cell receptor beta chains came from one sample sequenced in a study of T cells in Graves' hyperthyroidism and ophthalmopathy. RNA transcripts yielded amplified TCR beta CDR3 regions. First-round RT-PCR targeting the TCR CDR3 was performed with the HTBI primer set. TCRdb reprocessed the multiplex PCR reads via MiXCR and lists one record per CDR3 protein. The top ten clones hold 44% of a sample with about 500,000 distinct CDR3 sequences, 46% of them seen once. Sequencing was performed on peripheral blood or thyroid tissue (not recorded which). The origin of the receptors is an adult woman with Graves' disease, either hyperthyroidism or ophthalmopathy (not recorded which).

This chain connects TRBV2 to TRBJ2-2; TRBD1 agrees at 7 bases. Trimming at V came to 8 bases and at J to 1 base, leaving 4 bases not matched to a gene. CDR1 SNHLY and CDR2 FYNNEI come from the germline V gene. This CDR3 spans 14 amino acids. The CDR3 sequence: CASSDRENTGELFF. The DNA of the CDR3 is TGTGCCAGCTCTGACAGGGAGAACACCGGGGAGCTGTTTTTT.

This clonotype was counted many times. The chain uses TRBV7-8 and TRBJ2-2, with D unclear. Germline CDR1 is SGHVS and CDR2 is FQNEAQ. V was cut by 0 bases and J by 6 bases, with 5 bases left in between. The CDR3 covers 13 residues. For the CDR3, the DNA is TGTGCCAGCAGCTTAGCGCTGGCCGGGGAGCTGTTTTTT. Translated: CASSLALAGELFF.

V usage is TRBV7-2 and J usage is TRBJ1-3; D is unresolved. The germline CDR1 and CDR2 sequences are SGHTA and FQGNSA. V was cut by 7 bases and J by 1 base, with 8 bases left in between. The CDR3 is made up of 13 amino acids. The CDR3 loop reads CASTQRSGNTIYF. CDR3 nucleotides: TGTGCCAGCACCCAGAGGTCTGGAAACACCATATATTTT.

This clonotype has at least ten counts. J is TRBJ1-5 and V is TRBV5-1, with D possibly matching TRBD1 (5 bases). The CDR3 is 14 residues long. Germline V gene lookup returns CDR1 SGHRS and CDR2 YFSETQ. V lost 0 bases, J lost 6 bases, and 10 bases lay in between. This CDR3 is CASSLGGSGQPQHF. The CDR3 DNA follows: TGCGCCAGCAGCTTGGGGGGGTCCGGTCAGCCCCAGCATTTT.

This clonotype was seen many times. The chain links TRBV6-1 to TRBJ1-5, with 11 nucleotides matching TRBD1. The CDR3 covers 14 residues. J lost 10 bases, V lost 1 base, and 3 bases had no gene match. Germline CDR1 reads MNHNS; CDR2 reads SASEGT. The CDR3 region is CASSEGTGGNPQHF. CDR3 DNA sequence: TGTGCCAGCAGTGAAGGGACAGGGGGCAACCCCCAGCATTTT.

The chain combines TRBV10-3 with TRBJ2-3; the D is unclear. CDR1 ENHRY and CDR2 SYGVKD come from the germline V gene. The CDR3 length is 13 residues. Trimming shortened V by 1 base and J by 10 bases, and 12 bases separated the two germline ends. Here the CDR3 DNA reads TGTGCCATCAGTGAGTACCCGACCTGGTCGCAGTATTTT. As protein: CAISEYPTWSQYF.

The V gene is TRBV29-1, the J gene TRBJ2-7, with TRBD1 matching over 7 bases. The J call is in doubt because the DNA end fits TRBJ2-5 better. The CDR3 consists of 13 residues. Looked up from germline, CDR1 is SQVTM and CDR2 is ANQGSEA. This CDR3 reads CSVVRTGPGTQYF. CDR3 DNA sequence: TGCAGCGTCGTCCGGACAGGACCGGGGACCCAGTACTTC.

The rearrangement uses TRBV20-1 and TRBJ1-5; TRBD1 matches 8 bases. Germline lookup yields CDR1 DFQATT and CDR2 SNEGSKA (reference sequence). V lost 6 bases, J lost 6 bases, and 10 bases stayed unmatched. The CDR3 extends over 14 amino acids. For the CDR3, the DNA is TGCAGTGCAGCTACAGGGGGATCAGGTCAGCCCCAGCATTTT. Translation gives CSAATGGSGQPQHF.

For this clonotype: At one of its ends the junction is not consistent with the germline gene, which may arise from a read error. This CDR3 reads CAGSQSIYEQHF. The DNA for the CDR3 is TGTGCCGGCAGTCAATCCATTTACGAGCAGCACTTC. This chain connects TRBV12-3 or TRBV12-4 to TRBJ2-7; D gene uncertain. This CDR3 is built from 12 residues.

The V gene is TRBV7-9, the J gene TRBJ2-7, with 10 bases that match TRBD2. V lost 5 bases to trimming and J lost 5 bases; unmatched junction nucleotides: 9. Per the germline V gene, CDR1 is SEHNR and CDR2 is FQNEAQ (reference sequence). This CDR3 region has 15 residues. The CDR3 spells CASSQDTSGMDEQYF. The CDR3 nucleotides are TGTGCCAGCAGCCAAGATACTAGCGGGATGGACGAGCAGTACTTC.

The CDR3 region has the DNA TGTGCCAGCAGTGAAGAACCGACAGGGAGGGGGACCCAGTACTTC. Its protein product is CASSEEPTGRGTQYF. The chain carries TRBV7-9 and TRBJ2-5; D may correspond to TRBD1 or TRBD2 (7 bases each). V gave up 6 bases and J gave up 7 bases, with 21 bases separating them. Per germline, CDR1 SEHNR and CDR2 FQNEAQ (reference sequence). The length of the CDR3 is 15 residues. Full variable domain (rest looked up from reference TRBV7-9 and TRBJ2-5): DTGVSQNPRHKITKRGQNVTFRCDPISEHNRLYWYRQTLGQGPEFLTYFQNEAQLEKSRLLSDRFSAERPKGSFSTLEIQRTEQGDSAMYLCASSEEPTGRGTQYFGPGTRLLVL.

This chain links TRBV7-2 with TRBJ2-7; 8 positions match TRBD2. CDR3 length equals 13 residues. V gave up 5 bases and J gave up 5 bases; unmatched junction bases: 5. Looked up from germline, CDR1 is SGHTA and CDR2 is FQGNSA. This CDR3 reads CASSPQTSDEQYF. The DNA of the CDR3 is TGTGCCAGCAGCCCGCAGACTAGCGACGAGCAGTACTTC. Supplemented by reference TRBV7-2 and TRBJ2-7, the full variable domain reads GAGVSQSPSNKVTEKGKDVELRCDPISGHTALYWYRQSLGQGLEFLIYFQGNSAPDKSGLPSDRFSAERTGGSVSTLTIQRTQQEDSAVYLCASSPQTSDEQYFGPGTRLTVT.

This clonotype was detected many times. The rearrangement links TRBV20-1 to TRBJ2-7; D tentatively fits TRBD1 or TRBD2 (5 bases each). V lost 0 bases, J lost 1 base, and 7 bases lay in between. This CDR3 is built from 13 residues. The germline CDR1 and CDR2 sequences are DFQATT and SNEGSKA (reference sequence). CDR3 amino acids: CSARDGTSYEQYF. DNA of the CDR3: TGCAGTGCTAGAGATGGGACGTCCTACGAGCAGTACTTC.

The V gene is TRBV7-2, the J gene TRBJ1-6; maybe TRBD1 (6 bases). CDR3 size: 14 residues. V was pared by 3 bases and J by 11 bases, with 14 bases between. Germline loops: CDR1 SGHTA, CDR2 FQGNSA. The chain's CDR3 is CASSLEPGTTPLHF. The CDR3 DNA sequence: TGTGCCAGCAGCTTGGAGCCCGGGACAACACCCCTCCACTTT.

V and J are TRBV12-3 or TRBV12-4 and TRBJ1-3; the D is unclear. The CDR3 runs 13 residues. V dropped 6 bases and J dropped 4 bases, with 10 bases sitting between them. The CDR3 DNA reads TGTGCCAGCAGACCAAGGCGGGGAAACACCATATATTTT. It specifies CASRPRRGNTIYF.

The chain couples TRBV7-9 to TRBJ2-2; D perhaps matches TRBD1 (6 bases). V was cut by 3 bases and J by 0 bases, with 8 bases left in between. Germline values: CDR1 SEHNR, CDR2 FQNEAQ (reference sequence). The CDR3 totals 15 residues. Here the CDR3 DNA reads TGTGCCAGCAGCTTTAGGGGGACGAACACCGGGGAGCTGTTTTTT. It codes for CASSFRGTNTGELFF.

The CDR3: CATSDQTGAGETQYF. CDR3 bases: TGTGCCACCAGTGATCAGACAGGGGCCGGGGAGACCCAGTACTTC. This chain connects TRBV24-1 to TRBJ2-5; 8 bases fit TRBD1. Unmatched junction bases numbered 7, after V lost 3 bases and J lost 5 bases. This CDR3 is 15 amino acids long. The V gene's germline CDR1 is KGHDR and CDR2 SFDVKD.

This clonotype has a count of ten or more. The chain has TRBV28 and TRBJ1-2, with TRBD1 matching 10 bases. The trim removed 10 bases at V and 4 bases at J, leaving 6 bases unmatched. This CDR3 has 13 residues. Germline CDR1 reads MDHEN; CDR2 reads SYDVKM. The CDR3 loop is CATATGGVYGYTF. The CDR3 bases are TGTGCCACTGCGACAGGGGGCGTCTATGGCTACACCTTC.

This clonotype was seen a handful of times. The chain employs TRBV13 and TRBJ1-4; TRBD1 agrees at 9 bases. CDR1 PRHDT and CDR2 FYEKMQ come from the germline V gene (reference sequence). Trimming cost V 4 bases and J 7 bases; bases outside gene matches: 16. This CDR3 region has 18 residues. DNA of the CDR3: TGTGCCAGCAGCTCTACTCGCCCCAACAGGGGGCGGGGTGAAAAACTGTTTTTT. Protein sequence: CASSSTRPNRGRGEKLFF.

This clonotype was seen many times. The chain combines TRBV7-9 with TRBJ1-2; no clear D. Germline CDR1 and CDR2: SEHNR and FQNEAQ (reference sequence). The CDR3 is made up of 12 amino acids. V was clipped by 5 bases and J by 0 bases, with 4 bases between them. The CDR3 nucleotides are TGTGCCAGCAGCACTCCTAACTATGGCTACACCTTC. Its translation is CASSTPNYGYTF.

At least ten counts were recorded for this clonotype. This sequence joins TRBV5-1 and TRBJ2-7, with a tentative D call TRBD1 (5 bases). This CDR3 contains 12 residues. Germline CDR1 and CDR2: SGHRS and YFSETQ. V lost 0 bases and J 5 bases, leaving 6 bases between the germline ends. The CDR3 region is CASSLEGDEQYF. As DNA, the CDR3 is TGCGCCAGCAGCTTGGAAGGGGACGAGCAGTACTTC.